This T cell receptor beta chain was obtained from a study of T-cell reconstitution after alpha-beta-depleted transplantation in children. General observations from the study: Some patients' high day-60 TCRbeta diversity was traced to surviving recipient T cells and thymic progenitors. At the one-year point after transplant, T-cell counts and TCRbeta diversity were found to come mostly from T cells that had been newly produced.

Library preparation (for TCRbeta) was performed with unique molecular identifiers. MiXCR, applied by TCRdb to the PCR reads, yields one record per CDR3 protein. The repertoire includes some 300,000 distinct CDR3 sequences, almost 8% of them detected once, and approximately 9.6% sits in the top ten. This clonotype occurred many times. Its specificity is unknown. The CDR3 has 13 residues. The V and J ends lost 4 bases and 2 bases, in that order; junction bases with no gene match: 3. Germline assignment: CDR1 GTSNPN and CDR2 SVGIG (reference sequence). The chain links TRBV30 to TRBJ1-2; 8 nucleotides match TRBD1. This sequence was found in a female patient aged 2-9 years who had a stem cell transplant for Fanconi anemia, so the T cells may come from the graft donor. This sample comprised peripheral blood, obtained 360 days after TCRalphabeta/CD19-depleted stem cell transplant. The CDR3 DNA reads as TGTGCCTGGAAATGGGACAGGAACTATGGCTACACCTTC. Amino acid sequence: CAWKWDRNYGYTF.